What follows is one T cell receptor (beta chain) and its context. This record comes from a study of blood T cell repertoires in COVID-19. Study-wide context: T cells, B-cell-depleted T cells, or PBMCs supplied cDNA or gDNA.

Original data processing: Researchers report that nucleated cell counts were estimated from reference gene primer amplification. The protocol was immunoSEQ multiplex PCR, while the TCRdb copy is restricted to in-frame clones and leaves out a portion. That table gives V, J and clone size, and the DNA gave D and trimming. Here the sample spans 400,000 to 450,000 clones, around 86% being singletons. The CDR3 spans 14 residues. In germline, CDR1 is SGHVS, CDR2 FQNEAQ. Trimming removed 2 bases from V and 8 bases from J; junction bases left unmatched: 5. The chain couples TRBV7-8 to TRBJ2-2; TRBD1 matches at 7 bases. The clonotype comes from a woman in her 30s with active or convalescent COVID-19. The sequenced sample was peripheral blood. Written as DNA, the CDR3 is TGTGCCAGCAGCTTAAGGACAGGTTTGGGGGAGCTGTTTTTT. Encoded protein: CASSLRTGLGELFF.